This entry features one TCR beta chain sequence. Its antigen is undetermined. The sample is drawn from a study of beta chain features in type 1 diabetes. Overall study findings and caveats: At VDJ recombination sites, type 1 diabetes patients had fewer insertions and more deleted nucleotides. Patients and controls would share equally any PCR tilt toward shorter templates.

About 110 mL of blood, on average, came from one heparinised draw per donor. The entirety of the isolated RNA underwent reverse transcription, so expressed TCRB transcripts were sequenced. Profiling relied on immunoSEQ multiplex PCR, and the TCRdb table lists in-frame clones only, not all of them. This table has hundreds of thousands of clones, roughly a sixth appearing once. Per the germline V gene, CDR1 is SNHLY and CDR2 is FYNNEI. The CDR3 runs to 15 residues. With 1 base clipped from V and 0 bases from J, the junction kept 3 bases outside the gene matches. The chain recombines TRBV2 with TRBJ2-7; 7 bases align to TRBD1. The specimen was naive CD4+ T cells from blood. The receptor comes from a woman under 30 in good health. This chain's CDR3 is CASSEGTGNSYEQYF. The CDR3 bases are TGTGCCAGCAGTGAAGGGACAGGCAACTCCTACGAGCAGTACTTC. The variable domain in full, completed from reference TRBV2 and TRBJ2-7, reads EPEVTQTPSHQVTQMGQEVILRCVPISNHLYFYWYRQILGQKVEFLVSFYNNEISEKSEIFDDQFSVERPDGSNFTLKIRSTKLEDSAMYFCASSEGTGNSYEQYFGPGTRLTVT.